This T cell receptor beta chain was identified during a study of blood T cell repertoires in COVID-19. In the study overall: The United States, Italy and Spain supplied acute and convalescent COVID-19 samples. T cells, B-cell-depleted T cells, or PBMCs supplied cDNA or gDNA.

Original handling: Estimated nucleated cell counts came from reference gene primer amplification. Data came from immunoSEQ multiplex PCR; TCRdb stores just in-frame clones and leaves some out. That table supplies the V and J calls and clone size; D and trimming were determined from the DNA. The table records more than 250,000 clones, approximately 85% of them present only once. The CDR3 is 15 residues long. The germline V gene encodes CDR1 MRHNA and CDR2 SNTAGT. Trimming took off 1 base at V and 6 bases at J, with 13 bases between the two ends. This chain joins TRBV6-4 and TRBJ2-1; D possibly corresponds to TRBD1 (5 bases). Sequenced material: peripheral blood. This clonotype was obtained from a woman aged 50 to 60 with acute or convalescent COVID-19. The CDR3 bases are TGTGCCAGCAGTGACTACCAGGGAAGCCGCAATGAGCAGTTCTTC. Translated, it gives CASSDYQGSRNEQFF.